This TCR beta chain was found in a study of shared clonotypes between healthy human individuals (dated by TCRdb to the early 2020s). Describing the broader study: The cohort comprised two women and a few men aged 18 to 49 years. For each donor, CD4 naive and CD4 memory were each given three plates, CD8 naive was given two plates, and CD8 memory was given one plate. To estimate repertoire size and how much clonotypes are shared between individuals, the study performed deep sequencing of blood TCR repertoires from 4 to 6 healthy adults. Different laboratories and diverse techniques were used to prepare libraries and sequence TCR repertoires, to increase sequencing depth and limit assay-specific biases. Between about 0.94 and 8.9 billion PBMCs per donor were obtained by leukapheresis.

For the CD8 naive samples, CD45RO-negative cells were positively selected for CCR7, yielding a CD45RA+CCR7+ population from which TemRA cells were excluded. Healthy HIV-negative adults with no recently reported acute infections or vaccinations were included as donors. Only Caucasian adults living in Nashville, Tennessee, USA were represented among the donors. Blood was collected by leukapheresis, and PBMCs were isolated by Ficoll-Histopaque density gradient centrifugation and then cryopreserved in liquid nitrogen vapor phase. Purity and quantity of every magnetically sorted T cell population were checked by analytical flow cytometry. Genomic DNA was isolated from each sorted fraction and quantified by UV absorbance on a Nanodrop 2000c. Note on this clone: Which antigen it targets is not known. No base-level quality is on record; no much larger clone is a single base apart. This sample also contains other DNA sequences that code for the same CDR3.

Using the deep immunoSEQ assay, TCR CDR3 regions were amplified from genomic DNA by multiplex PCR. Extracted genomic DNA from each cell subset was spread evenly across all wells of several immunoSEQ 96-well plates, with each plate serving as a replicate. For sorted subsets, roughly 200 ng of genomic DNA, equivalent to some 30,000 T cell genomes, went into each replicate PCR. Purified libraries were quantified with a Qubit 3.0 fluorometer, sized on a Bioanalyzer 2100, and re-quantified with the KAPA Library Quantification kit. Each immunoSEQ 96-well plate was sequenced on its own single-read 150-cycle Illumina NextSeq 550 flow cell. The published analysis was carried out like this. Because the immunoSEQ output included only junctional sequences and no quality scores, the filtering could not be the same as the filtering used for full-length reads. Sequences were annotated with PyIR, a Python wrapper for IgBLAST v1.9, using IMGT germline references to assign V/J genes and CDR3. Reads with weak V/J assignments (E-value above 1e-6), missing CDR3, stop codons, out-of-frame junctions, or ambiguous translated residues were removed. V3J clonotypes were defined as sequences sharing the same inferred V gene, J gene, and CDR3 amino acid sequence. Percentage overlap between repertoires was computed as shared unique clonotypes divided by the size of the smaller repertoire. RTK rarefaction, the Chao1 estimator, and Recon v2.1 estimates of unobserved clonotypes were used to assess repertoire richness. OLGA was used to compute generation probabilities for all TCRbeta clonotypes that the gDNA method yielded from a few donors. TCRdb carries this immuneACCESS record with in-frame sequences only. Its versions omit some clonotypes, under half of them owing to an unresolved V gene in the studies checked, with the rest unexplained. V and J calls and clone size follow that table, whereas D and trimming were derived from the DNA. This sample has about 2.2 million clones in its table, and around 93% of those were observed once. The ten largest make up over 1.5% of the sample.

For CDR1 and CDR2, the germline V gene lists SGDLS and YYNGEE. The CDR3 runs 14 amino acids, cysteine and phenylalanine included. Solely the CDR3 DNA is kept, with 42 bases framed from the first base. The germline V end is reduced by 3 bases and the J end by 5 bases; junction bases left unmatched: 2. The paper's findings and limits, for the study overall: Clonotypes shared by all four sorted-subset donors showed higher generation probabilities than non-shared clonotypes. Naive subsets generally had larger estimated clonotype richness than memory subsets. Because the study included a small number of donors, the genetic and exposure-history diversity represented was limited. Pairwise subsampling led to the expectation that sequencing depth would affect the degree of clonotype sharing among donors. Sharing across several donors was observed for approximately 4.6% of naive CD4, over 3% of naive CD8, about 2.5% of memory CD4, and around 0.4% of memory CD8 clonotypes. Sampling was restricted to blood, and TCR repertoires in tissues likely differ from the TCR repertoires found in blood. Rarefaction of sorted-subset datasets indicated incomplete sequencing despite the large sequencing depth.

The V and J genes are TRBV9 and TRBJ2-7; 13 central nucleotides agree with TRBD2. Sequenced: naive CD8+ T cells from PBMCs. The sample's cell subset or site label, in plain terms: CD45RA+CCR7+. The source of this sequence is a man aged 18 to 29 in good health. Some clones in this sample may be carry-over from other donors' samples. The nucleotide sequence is TGTGCCAGCAGCGCCGGGACTAGCGGGAACGAGCAGTACTTC. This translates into CASSAGTSGNEQYF. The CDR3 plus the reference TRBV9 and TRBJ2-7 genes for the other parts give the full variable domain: DSGVTQTPKHLITATGQRVTLRCSPRSGDLSVYWYQQSLDQGLQFLIQYYNGEERAKGNILERFSAQQFPDLHSELNLSSLELGDSALYFCASSAGTSGNEQYFGPGTRLTVT.